These 5 T cell receptor beta chains were sequenced from one sample in a study of cytomegalovirus exposure and HLA in healthy donors. Amplification used 60 Vbeta primers and 13 Jbeta primers. The data were produced by immunoSEQ multiplex PCR, yet TCRdb's version contains in-frame clones alone and is incomplete. The sample shows some 250,000 clones, roughly 82% of them seen only once. Material for sequencing was PBMCs. The receptors come from a woman between 40 and 55 years old in good health and CMV-seropositive.

The V call is TRBV19, the J call TRBJ2-7, with a weak D call TRBD1 (5 bases). Germline CDR1 LNHDA, CDR2 SQIVND (reference sequence). V was cut by 4 bases and J by 0 bases, with 10 bases left in between. This CDR3 is built from 14 residues. The chain's CDR3 is CASSKQGSSYEQYF. The CDR3, as DNA: TGTGCCAGTAGTAAGCAGGGAAGCTCCTACGAGCAGTACTTC.

A word on this clone: The junction departs from the called germline gene at one end, perhaps through a read error. Different DNA sequences within this sample yield the same CDR3. The chain has TRBV7-2 and TRBJ1-6, with no clear D. Germline CDR1 reads SGHTA; CDR2 reads FQGNSA. The CDR3 is made up of 16 amino acids. The DNA for the CDR3 is TGTGCCAGCAGCTTAGAAGGGAGAGCATATAATTCCCCCCTCCACTTT. Encoded protein: CASSLEGRAYNSPLHF. Full variable domain (missing parts from reference TRBV7-2 and TRBJ1-6): GAGVSQSPSNKVTEKGKDVELRCDPISGHTALYWYRQSLGQGLEFLIYFQGNSAPDKSGLPSDRFSAERTGGSVSTLTIQRTQQEDSAVYLCASSLEGRAYNSPLHFGNGTRLTVT.

This sequence joins TRBV7-2 and TRBJ2-7; 8 bases align to TRBD2. From germline, CDR1 is SGHTA and CDR2 FQGNSA. With V trimmed by 1 base and J by 2 bases, 7 bases remained unmatched. The CDR3 has 16 amino acids. The CDR3 sequence is CASSLGGGGGTYEQYF. CDR3 sequence (DNA): TGTGCCAGCAGCTTAGGAGGTGGCGGGGGGACCTACGAGCAGTACTTC.

With regard to this clone: One junction end disagrees with the germline gene, perhaps due to a read error. This sequence joins TRBV19 and TRBJ1-2, with 10 bases lining up with TRBD1. The CDR3 extends over 13 amino acids. CDR1 and CDR2 (germline): LNHDA, SQIVND (reference sequence). CDR3 residues: CASSFLWTGGVSF. CDR3 in DNA: TGTGCCAGTAGTTTCCTTTGGACAGGGGGAGTCTCCTTC.

CDR3 in DNA: TGCGCCAGCAGCTTGAGGCGGGGGACCGGGACAGGGGACACCGGGGAGCTGTTTTTT. The encoded protein is CASSLRRGTGTGDTGELFF. The gene calls are TRBV5-1 and TRBJ2-2; 10 bases agree with TRBD1. Germline V gives CDR1 SGHRS, CDR2 YFSETQ. V was clipped by 1 base and J by 3 bases; unmatched bases: 12. CDR3 length: 19 residues.